The present T cell receptor beta chain was sequenced within a study of T cell responses to AZD1222 COVID-19 vaccine. Whole-study findings and limits: Spike-specific TCR breadth and depth rose after two AZD1222 doses. Possibly, clonal diversity was underestimated; donors were largely white British and included more females. Unmutated variant regions reportedly attract nearly half of all spike-specific TCRs.

Using immunoSEQ multiplex PCR, the repertoire was profiled, and TCRdb retains in-frame clones only, with some absent. The sample carries roughly 120,000 clones, approximately 85% recorded once. As concerns this clone: The target antigen is unknown.

The source material was peripheral blood, sampled on day 0 of MenACWY control vaccination. The source of this sequence is an adult in good health.

This CDR3 is CASSLIVRDSRTF. Here the CDR3 DNA reads TGTGCCAGCAGTTTAATCGTAAGAGATTCGAGGACCTTC. The J gene is TRBJ1-2, the V gene TRBV12-3 or TRBV12-4; D is uncertain. The CDR3 covers 13 residues. The V and J ends lost 2 bases and 14 bases respectively, with 18 bases between them.